What follows are 32 T cell receptor beta chains derived from one specimen sequenced in a study of T cell responses to AZD1222 COVID-19 vaccine. Only in-frame clones appear in the TCRdb table, and some are missing; sequencing was by immunoSEQ multiplex PCR. This sample has about 130,000 clones, with roughly nine tenths found just once. The starting material was peripheral blood, obtained on day 0 of AZD1222 vaccination. Receptors were obtained from an adult in good health.

The chain employs TRBV6-4 and TRBJ2-5; 8 bases match TRBD1. Germline V gene sequence: CDR1 MRHNA, CDR2 SNTAGT. Trimming removed 5 bases from V and 5 bases from J; junction bases left unmatched: 4. The CDR3 contains 13 residues. The CDR3 DNA sequence: TGTGCCAGCAGTCCCGACAGGGGTGAGACCCAGTACTTC. Amino acids: CASSPDRGETQYF.

V usage is TRBV6-2 or TRBV6-3 and J usage is TRBJ1-2, with D perhaps matching TRBD1 (5 bases). V was clipped by 7 bases and J by 0 bases, with 15 bases between them. Germline lookup yields CDR1 MNHEY and CDR2 SVGEGT. This CDR3 has 15 residues. CDR3 protein: CASTPGHTTNYGYTF. The CDR3 DNA follows: TGTGCCAGCACCCCTGGACATACAACTAACTATGGCTACACCTTC.

V usage is TRBV27 and J usage is TRBJ1-2; D is possibly TRBD1 (5 bases). Germline CDR1 MNHEY, CDR2 SMNVEV (reference sequence). The V end lost 5 bases, the J end lost 6 bases, and 22 bases lay between the germline ends. The CDR3 has 16 amino acids. CDR3 coding DNA: TGTGCCAGCAGTGCGGCTTGGACGAGGGACTCCCATGGCTACACCTTC. This gives the protein CASSAAWTRDSHGYTF.

CDR3 DNA: TGCGCCAGCAGCCCGTACAGGTTGAGAGAAAAACTGTTTTTT. Translation: CASSPYRLREKLFF. V gene TRBV4-1 combines with J gene TRBJ1-4, with a possible D match to TRBD1 (5 bases). The CDR3 loop spans 14 amino acids. Germline V gives CDR1 MGHRA, CDR2 YSYEKL. V lost 4 bases to trimming and J lost 8 bases, with 14 bases between them.

The J gene is TRBJ2-7, the V gene TRBV5-1; 16 nucleotides match TRBD2. This CDR3 is built from 18 residues. With 4 bases clipped from V and 0 bases from J, the junction kept 7 bases outside the gene matches. The germline V gene encodes CDR1 SGHRS and CDR2 YFSETQ. The CDR3 is CASSPGLAGGPRSYEQYF. CDR3 nucleotides: TGCGCCAGCAGCCCGGGACTAGCGGGGGGGCCTCGCTCCTACGAGCAGTACTTC.

This clone has a single count. V and J are TRBV2 and TRBJ1-4; D ambiguous. Deletions cut 4 bases from V and 0 bases from J, with 6 bases between. CDR1 and CDR2 (germline): SNHLY, FYNNEI. This CDR3 contains 14 residues. The CDR3 coding sequence is TGTGCCAGCAGTGCTAGCCCAACTAATGAAAAACTGTTTTTT. Translated: CASSASPTNEKLFF. Full variable domain (rest looked up from reference TRBV2 and TRBJ1-4): EPEVTQTPSHQVTQMGQEVILRCVPISNHLYFYWYRQILGQKVEFLVSFYNNEISEKSEIFDDQFSVERPDGSNFTLKIRSTKLEDSAMYFCASSASPTNEKLFFGSGTQLSVL.

This chain connects TRBV19 to TRBJ1-5, with TRBD1 as a possible D gene (6 bases). This CDR3 comprises 15 residues. Looked up from germline, CDR1 is LNHDA and CDR2 is SQIVND (reference sequence). This chain's CDR3 is CGGRGQRGRNQPQHF. The CDR3 DNA follows: TGTGGGGGGAGGGGACAACGGGGTCGCAATCAGCCCCAGCATTTT.

The CDR3 is CASRRSPIYEQYF. For the CDR3, the DNA is TGTGCCAGCAGAAGGTCTCCCATCTACGAGCAGTACTTC. V gene TRBV28 combines with J gene TRBJ2-7; D unresolved. Trimming cost V 6 bases and J 3 bases, with 12 bases left between them. In germline, CDR1 is MDHEN, CDR2 SYDVKM. The CDR3 runs to 13 residues.

This chain links TRBV5-3 with TRBJ1-6, with no clear D. TRBV5-3 belongs to the ORF category, with a function that is uncertain. The length of the CDR3 is 18 residues. The V gene lost 4 bases and the J gene lost 4 bases, with 21 bases spanning the gap. The CDR3 region has the DNA TGTGCCAGAAGCCCTAGCGGCAAGGCCCGGCGATATAATTCACCCCTCCACTTT. Translated: CARSPSGKARRYNSPLHF.

This clone showed up just a few times. The gene calls are TRBV29-1 and TRBJ1-2; possible D gene TRBD1, 6 bases. V dropped 3 bases and J dropped 6 bases, with 8 bases sitting between them. This CDR3 has 11 residues. From germline, CDR1 is SQVTM and CDR2 ANQGSEA. The CDR3: CSVDQGNGYTF. The CDR3 nucleotides read TGCAGCGTTGACCAGGGGAATGGCTACACCTTC.

This chain joins TRBV5-1 and TRBJ2-2; D is uncertain. The length of the CDR3 is 12 residues. Deletions cut 2 bases from V and 3 bases from J, with 2 bases between. The V gene's germline CDR1 is SGHRS and CDR2 YFSETQ. CDR3 amino acids: CASSFYTGELFF. For the CDR3, the DNA is TGCGCCAGCAGCTTTTACACCGGGGAGCTGTTTTTT.

This clone was observed a single time. The chain recombines TRBV7-8 with TRBJ1-3, with D tentatively TRBD1 (5 bases). V was trimmed by 4 bases and J by 4 bases, leaving 14 bases between them. From germline, CDR1 is SGHVS and CDR2 FQNEAQ. The CDR3 is made up of 15 amino acids. The CDR3 sequence is CASSSNAGLGNTIYF. DNA of the CDR3: TGTGCCAGCAGCTCCAACGCAGGGTTAGGAAACACCATATATTTT.

This CDR3 reads CATTHPLENYEQYF. Written as DNA, the CDR3 is TGTGCCACAACCCACCCCTTGGAGAACTACGAGCAGTACTTC. This sequence joins TRBV28 and TRBJ2-7; no reliable D call. This CDR3 spans 14 amino acids. Germline V gene data show CDR1 as MDHEN and CDR2 as SYDVKM. The V end was cut by 10 bases, the J end by 3 bases, with 19 bases between.

The rearrangement uses TRBV15 and TRBJ1-5, with D unresolved. V lost 0 bases to trimming and J lost 2 bases, with 5 bases between them. CDR1 LNHNV and CDR2 YYDKDF come from the germline V gene (reference sequence). There are 14 residues in the CDR3. CDR3 residues: CATSRDWGNQPQHF. CDR3 bases: TGTGCCACCAGCAGAGATTGGGGCAATCAGCCCCAGCATTTT.

V and J are TRBV9 and TRBJ2-1; 8 bases are shared with TRBD2. Trimming at V came to 4 bases and at J to 3 bases, leaving 9 bases not matched to a gene. Looked up from germline, CDR1 is SGDLS and CDR2 is YYNGEE. This CDR3 spans 16 amino acids. The CDR3 DNA reads as TGTGCCAGCAGCTCACTTCCGGGACTAGACTACAATGAGCAGTTCTTC. Its translation: CASSSLPGLDYNEQFF.

This chain joins TRBV6-2 or TRBV6-3 and TRBJ1-5; no reliable D call. This CDR3 is 11 amino acids long. Germline loops: CDR1 MNHEY, CDR2 SVGEGT. V lost 6 bases and J 10 bases, leaving 10 bases between the germline ends. The CDR3 here is CASSRGGPQHF. The CDR3 DNA reads TGTGCCAGCAGCCGCGGCGGTCCCCAGCATTTT.

The chain combines TRBV10-1 with TRBJ1-1; 12 bases map to TRBD1. The germline gives CDR1 WNHNN, CDR2 SYGVQD (reference sequence). This CDR3 has 18 residues. V lost 6 bases and J lost 4; bases outside the gene matches: 15. The CDR3 is CASSATPSGQGAGTEAFF. The CDR3 DNA reads as TGCGCCAGCAGCGCAACCCCATCGGGACAGGGGGCGGGCACTGAAGCTTTCTTT.

This chain joins TRBV6-5 and TRBJ2-3, with 9 nucleotides matching TRBD2. Per germline, CDR1 MNHEY and CDR2 SVGAGI. The CDR3 extends over 14 amino acids. Trimming removed 6 bases from V and 9 bases from J; junction bases left unmatched: 10. The CDR3 protein is CASRPAGGRQTQYF. The DNA for the CDR3 is TGTGCCAGCAGACCGGCGGGGGGGCGACAGACGCAGTATTTT.

The rearrangement links TRBV7-3 to TRBJ2-7; a weak D match, TRBD2 (5 bases). From germline, CDR1 is SGHTA and CDR2 FQGTGA. The CDR3 has 16 residues. V lost 5 bases and J lost 4, with 21 bases in between. CDR3 region: CASSPRNERVRYEQYF. The CDR3 DNA reads TGTGCCAGCAGCCCTCGAAACGAGAGGGTACGGTACGAGCAGTACTTC.

The V call is TRBV9, the J call TRBJ2-3; 9 nucleotides line up with TRBD2. The CDR3 is 16 amino acids. Looked up from germline, CDR1 is SGDLS and CDR2 is YYNGEE. V was clipped by 0 bases and J by 4 bases; unmatched bases: 6. CDR3 DNA: TGTGCCAGCAGCGTAGCTCCTAGCGGGGCCTCAGATACGCAGTATTTT. Encoded protein: CASSVAPSGASDTQYF.

This chain uses TRBV5-5 with TRBJ1-3; D call uncertain. Germline V gene data show CDR1 as SGHKS and CDR2 as YYEKEE (reference sequence). The CDR3 length is 15 residues. V was shortened by 4 bases and J by 0 bases, with 11 bases between the two germline ends. The CDR3 is CASSPRGISGNTIYF. The CDR3, as DNA: TGTGCCAGCAGCCCGAGAGGGATCTCTGGAAACACCATATATTTT.

This clone was observed once. This chain connects TRBV3-1 (or the pseudogene TRBV3-2) to TRBJ2-7; 7 positions agree with TRBD1. CDR1 and CDR2 from the germline V gene are LGHDT and YNNKEL (reference sequence). V lost 2 bases to trimming and J lost 4 bases; unmatched junction nucleotides: 5. The CDR3 runs to 14 residues. In DNA, the CDR3 is TGTGCCAGCAGCCAACGAGGGGGCCGGTACGAGCAGTACTTC. Amino acids: CASSQRGGRYEQYF.

The chain recombines TRBV29-1 with TRBJ1-2; 7 bases align to TRBD1. Germline V gives CDR1 SQVTM, CDR2 ANQGSEA. The CDR3 contains 12 residues. The ends lost 3 bases at V and 3 bases at J; junction bases unmatched: 1. CDR3 nucleotide sequence: TGCAGCGTTGAGACAGGGTACTATGGCTACACCTTC. Its protein product is CSVETGYYGYTF.

The V gene is TRBV3-1 (or the pseudogene TRBV3-2), the J gene TRBJ2-2, with D possibly called TRBD1 or TRBD2 (6 bases each). Germline V gene lookup returns CDR1 LGHDT and CDR2 YNNKEL (reference sequence). V was pared by 4 bases and J by 7 bases, with 10 bases between. This CDR3 has 13 amino acids. CDR3 DNA sequence: TGTGCCAGCAGCCCCGGGGGCGGCGGGGAGCTGTTTTTT. Translation gives CASSPGGGGELFF.

This clone was observed a single time. The chain carries TRBV3-1 (or the pseudogene TRBV3-2) and TRBJ2-6, with 8 bases aligning to TRBD2. The CDR3 is made up of 18 amino acids. Unmatched junction bases numbered 7, after V lost 3 bases and J lost 0 bases. CDR1 is LGHDT, CDR2 YNNKEL, per germline (reference sequence). In DNA form, the CDR3 reads TGTGCCAGCAGCCATGAACTAGCGGCCTTCTCTGGGGCCAACGTCCTGACTTTC. Amino acid sequence: CASSHELAAFSGANVLTF.

The chain combines TRBV10-1 with TRBJ1-2; D unresolved. Trimming took 6 bases from V and 0 from J, leaving 14 bases between them. The CDR3 spans 15 residues. Germline V gives CDR1 WNHNN, CDR2 SYGVQD (reference sequence). The CDR3 region has the DNA TGCGCCAGCAGCCCATCGGGCCGAACTAACTATGGCTACACCTTC. This sequence encodes CASSPSGRTNYGYTF.

The J gene is TRBJ2-2, the V gene TRBV9, with 10 bases lining up with TRBD1. Trimming at V came to 8 bases and at J to 6 bases, leaving 10 bases not matched to a gene. Looked up from germline, CDR1 is SGDLS and CDR2 is YYNGEE. CDR3 length equals 15 residues. CDR3 region: CASKTGTGVPGELFF. In nucleotides, the CDR3 is TGTGCCAGTAAAACCGGGACAGGGGTCCCCGGGGAGCTGTTTTTT.

This clone was recorded only once. The chain carries TRBV20-1 and TRBJ1-4; D is perhaps TRBD1 (6 bases). Germline CDR1 is DFQATT and CDR2 is SNEGSKA (reference sequence). This CDR3 region has 14 residues. V lost 3 bases and J lost 0, with 8 bases in between. CDR3 coding DNA: TGCAGTGCTAGTGGGACATCAACTAATGAAAAACTGTTTTTT. Translation: CSASGTSTNEKLFF.

This clone was observed a single time. The rearrangement uses TRBV5-4 and TRBJ1-1; D call uncertain. Germline V gene lookup returns CDR1 SGHNT and CDR2 YYREEE (reference sequence). Trimming took 0 bases from V and 6 from J, leaving 12 bases between them. This CDR3 spans 14 amino acids. CDR3 sequence reads: CASSLDLTDSEAFF. CDR3 nucleotides: TGTGCCAGCAGCTTGGATCTAACGGACTCTGAAGCTTTCTTT.

The rearrangement uses TRBV5-4 and TRBJ1-5; D is uncertain. V was clipped by 0 bases and J by 0 bases, with 4 bases between them. The germline V gene has CDR1 SGHNT and CDR2 YYREEE (reference sequence). This CDR3 is 14 amino acids long. CDR3 DNA: TGTGCCAGCAGCTTGGACCGTAGCAATCAGCCCCAGCATTTT. As protein: CASSLDRSNQPQHF.

The rearrangement uses TRBV6-5 and TRBJ2-2; 11 bases are a match to TRBD2. J lost 5 bases, V lost 0 bases, and 2 bases had no gene match. Germline lookup yields CDR1 MNHEY and CDR2 SVGAGI. The CDR3 consists of 16 residues. The CDR3 spells CASSYSGLAGTGELFF. CDR3 nucleotide sequence: TGTGCCAGCAGTTACTCTGGACTAGCGGGTACCGGGGAGCTGTTTTTT.

The chain is built from TRBV5-1 and TRBJ1-3; 8 nucleotides line up with TRBD1. The CDR3 has 15 residues. The V and J ends lost 5 bases and 3 bases, in that order; junction bases with no gene match: 7. Per germline, CDR1 SGHRS and CDR2 YFSETQ. The CDR3, as DNA: TGCGCCAGCAGACCCCAGGGGGCCAATGGAAACACCATATATTTT. Its protein is CASRPQGANGNTIYF.